These 25 T cell receptor beta chains originate from one sample sequenced in a study of CD8 T cells in Susac syndrome. RNA, at about 0.45 to 1 ug, was reverse transcribed with random hexamers. TCRdb fed the immunoSEQ multiplex PCR reads into MiXCR, producing one record per CDR3 protein. The sample records some 160,000 distinct CDR3 sequences, approximately 94% being singletons. Sequencing was performed on CD4+ T cells from PBMCs. Receptors originate from a human donor with Susac syndrome.

This chain connects TRBV14 to TRBJ2-4; no reliable D call. The germline V gene has CDR1 SGHDN and CDR2 FVKESK. V dropped 2 bases and J dropped 4 bases, with 18 bases sitting between them. The CDR3 has 17 residues. CDR3 protein: CASSQKSPRSKKNIQYF. The CDR3 nucleotides read TGTGCCAGCAGCCAAAAGAGCCCTAGGTCAAAGAAAAACATTCAGTACTTC.

This rearrangement joins TRBV12-3 or TRBV12-4 to TRBJ1-5; D gene ambiguous. V lost 7 bases and J lost 0, with 16 bases in between. CDR3 length equals 16 residues. The CDR3 DNA reads as TGTGCCAGCACCCCGCTAGTGCGGTATAGCAATCAGCCCCAGCATTTT. This sequence encodes CASTPLVRYSNQPQHF.

The chain couples TRBV18 to TRBJ2-7, with a possible D match to TRBD2 (6 bases). Germline CDR1 KGHSH, CDR2 LQKENI. V dropped 2 bases and J dropped 0 bases, with 8 bases sitting between them. This CDR3 is built from 14 residues. Here the CDR3 DNA reads TGTGCCAGCTCACCAGGGAGGACCTCCTACGAGCAGTACTTC. Its translation: CASSPGRTSYEQYF.

V gene TRBV5-6 combines with J gene TRBJ2-5, with D perhaps TRBD1 (5 bases). CDR3 length: 14 residues. Trimming took 5 bases from V and 2 from J, leaving 13 bases between them. Germline assignment: CDR1 SGHDT and CDR2 YYEEEE. DNA for the CDR3: TGTGCCAGCAGATTTAGACAGACGCAAGAGACCCAGTACTTC. As protein: CASRFRQTQETQYF.

The chain combines TRBV13 with TRBJ1-2; possible D gene TRBD1, 6 bases. Germline values: CDR1 PRHDT, CDR2 FYEKMQ (reference sequence). CDR3 length: 15 amino acids. Trimming took 2 bases from V and 5 from J, leaving 15 bases between them. DNA of the CDR3: TGTGCCAGCAGCTTAAGGGTCAGGGGATTTTATGGCTACACCTTC. It codes for CASSLRVRGFYGYTF.

The chain recombines TRBV12-3 or TRBV12-4 with TRBJ1-5, with D possibly matching TRBD1 (6 bases). This CDR3 comprises 16 residues. V dropped 5 bases and J dropped 6 bases, with 20 bases sitting between them. CDR3 loop: CASSPNTGGIRQPQHF. CDR3 in DNA: TGTGCCAGCAGTCCTAATACGGGGGGCATTCGTCAGCCCCAGCATTTT.

This clonotype was observed a single time. The rearrangement joins TRBV20-1 to TRBJ2-7; D unclear. The CDR3 has 15 residues. V lost 2 bases and J lost 3, with 17 bases in between. Germline V gene data show CDR1 as DFQATT and CDR2 as SNEGSKA (reference sequence). CDR3 in DNA: TGCAGTGCTAGACCGGCTGAACACAAAATCTACGAGCAGTACTTC. As protein: CSARPAEHKIYEQYF.

The chain has TRBV5-1 and TRBJ1-2; D gene ambiguous. Per germline, CDR1 SGHRS and CDR2 YFSETQ. Trimming pared 1 base from V and 2 bases from J, leaving 9 bases between. The CDR3 extends over 14 amino acids. CDR3 amino acids: CASSLSPANYGYTF. DNA of the CDR3: TGCGCCAGCAGCTTGAGTCCGGCCAACTATGGCTACACCTTC.

The chain has TRBV29-1 and TRBJ2-3; D possibly matches TRBD1 or TRBD2 (5 bases each). Germline values: CDR1 SQVTM, CDR2 ANQGSEA. There are 12 residues in the CDR3. Trimming stripped 6 bases from V and 1 base from J, with 8 bases between. The CDR3 protein is CSVGDGTDTQYF. CDR3 in DNA: TGCAGCGTGGGGGACGGCACAGATACGCAGTATTTT.

The chain uses TRBV12-3 or TRBV12-4 and TRBJ1-6; D might be TRBD1 (6 bases). Between the trimmed V and J ends, which lost 4 bases and 7 bases, there was a span of 14 bases. CDR3 length equals 15 residues. This CDR3 is CASSSTGTLNSPLHF. The CDR3 DNA sequence: TGTGCCAGCAGTTCAACCGGGACACTGAATTCACCCCTCCACTTT.

The V call is TRBV20-1, the J call TRBJ2-1; D is possibly TRBD1 (6 bases). V was cut by 3 bases and J by 3 bases, with 12 bases left in between. The CDR3 is 14 amino acids. Germline CDR1 is DFQATT and CDR2 is SNEGSKA (reference sequence). CDR3 bases: TGCAGTGCTAGGACCGGGACATACTACAATGAGCAGTTCTTC. This codes for CSARTGTYYNEQFF.

J is TRBJ2-1 and V is TRBV2, with TRBD1 identical over 8 bases. Trimming removed 6 bases from V and 13 bases from J; junction bases left unmatched: 8. The germline gives CDR1 SNHLY, CDR2 FYNNEI. The CDR3 runs to 12 residues. This CDR3 reads CASREDRDIQFF. In DNA, the CDR3 is TGTGCCAGCAGAGAGGACAGGGATATCCAGTTCTTC.

CDR3 sequence: CSVHYGQGGGYTF. The CDR3 DNA reads TGCAGTGTTCATTACGGACAGGGTGGAGGCTACACCTTC. This rearrangement joins TRBV20-1 to TRBJ1-2, with 8 nucleotides matching TRBD1. This CDR3 is 13 amino acids long. Per germline, CDR1 DFQATT and CDR2 SNEGSKA (reference sequence). V was clipped by 7 bases and J by 8 bases; unmatched bases: 12.

This chain uses TRBV29-1 with TRBJ2-7, with TRBD1 as a possible D gene (7 bases). Germline CDR1 reads SQVTM; CDR2 reads ANQGSEA. The CDR3 extends over 16 amino acids. V was clipped by 6 bases and J by 5 bases, with 26 bases between them. The CDR3 region has the DNA TGCAGCGTCCTAGGTCCCCGACAGGGAGGAAAGAACGAGCAGTACTTC. Protein product: CSVLGPRQGGKNEQYF.

This chain links TRBV7-2 with TRBJ2-5, with 9 nucleotides matching TRBD2. CDR1 is SGHTA and CDR2 is FQGNSA in the germline V gene. The CDR3 consists of 15 residues. V lost 5 bases to trimming and J lost 4 bases; unmatched junction nucleotides: 8. The CDR3 here is CASSPVSGSSETQYF. As DNA, the CDR3 is TGTGCCAGCAGCCCGGTTAGCGGGAGTTCAGAGACCCAGTACTTC.

This clonotype has only one observation. This sequence joins TRBV7-9 and TRBJ2-1; D is undetermined. The CDR3 runs 15 residues. Trimming removed 5 bases from V and 8 bases from J, with 19 bases in between. The germline gives CDR1 SEHNR, CDR2 FQNEAQ (reference sequence). The CDR3 DNA follows: TGTGCCAGCAGCCCACCTTTTCGAGTAGGAGATGAGCAGTTCTTC. It translates to CASSPPFRVGDEQFF.

The V call is TRBV7-3, the J call TRBJ2-7; the match to TRBD1 covers 9 bases. This CDR3 contains 16 residues. Germline V CDR1 and CDR2: SGHTA, FQGTGA. The V segment lost 5 bases and the J segment 4 bases; nucleotides outside the gene matches: 12. The CDR3 nucleotides are TGTGCCAGCAGCCCCCTACCGACAGGGGGTATTTACGAGCAGTACTTC. Protein product: CASSPLPTGGIYEQYF.

The chain employs TRBV20-1 and TRBJ1-1; 8 bases map to TRBD1. This CDR3 has 14 amino acids. Per germline, CDR1 DFQATT and CDR2 SNEGSKA (reference sequence). V lost 1 base, J lost 1 base, and 2 bases stayed unmatched. The CDR3 protein is CSARGTGKNTEAFF. In DNA form, the CDR3 reads TGCAGTGCTAGAGGGACAGGGAAGAACACTGAAGCTTTCTTT.

This clonotype was seen just once. The rearrangement joins TRBV29-1 to TRBJ2-3; 9 nucleotides align to TRBD2. Germline V lookup: CDR1 SQVTM, CDR2 ANQGSEA. The CDR3 totals 15 residues. J was trimmed by 5 bases and V by 4 bases; bases with no gene match: 10. CDR3 protein: CSVGPTSGLRDTQYF. Written as DNA, the CDR3 is TGCAGCGTTGGCCCTACTAGCGGGCTACGAGATACGCAGTATTTT.

The chain couples TRBV5-1 to TRBJ2-1, with 10 positions matching TRBD2. The CDR3 has 16 amino acids. V was clipped by 4 bases and J by 9 bases; unmatched bases: 13. Looked up from germline, CDR1 is SGHRS and CDR2 is YFSETQ. The CDR3 bases are TGCGCCAGCAGCCATGAATTCCAGCGGGGGGGCGGTGAGCAGTTCTTC. Protein product: CASSHEFQRGGGEQFF. The full variable domain, rest sourced from reference TRBV5-1 and TRBJ2-1, is KAGVTQTPRYLIKTRGQQVTLSCSPISGHRSVSWYQQTPGQGLQFLFEYFSETQRNKGNFPGRFSGRQFSNSRSEMNVSTLELGDSALYLCASSHEFQRGGGEQFFGPGTRLTVL.

This chain uses TRBV4-2 with TRBJ2-3; D ambiguous. This CDR3 comprises 11 residues. V was cut by 3 bases and J by 9 bases, with 7 bases left in between. From germline, CDR1 is LGHNA and CDR2 YNFKEQ. CDR3 in amino acids: CASSHAGTQYF. The DNA of the CDR3 is TGTGCCAGCAGCCACGCTGGGACGCAGTATTTT.

The chain couples TRBV9 to TRBJ2-3, with TRBD1 identical over 7 bases. CDR3 size: 15 residues. Germline CDR1 and CDR2: SGDLS and YYNGEE. V shed 5 bases, J shed 0 bases, and the junction held 6 bases outside the gene matches. CDR3 loop: CASSPGGWSTDTQYF. CDR3 bases: TGTGCCAGCAGTCCAGGGGGATGGAGCACAGATACGCAGTATTTT. The whole variable domain, remainder taken from reference TRBV9 and TRBJ2-3, is DSGVTQTPKHLITATGQRVTLRCSPRSGDLSVYWYQQSLDQGLQFLIQYYNGEERAKGNILERFSAQQFPDLHSELNLSSLELGDSALYFCASSPGGWSTDTQYFGPGTRLTVL.

The chain links TRBV5-1 to TRBJ2-5, with TRBD2 matching 9 bases. J gave up 5 bases and V 3 bases, and 8 bases lay outside the gene matches. Per germline, CDR1 SGHRS and CDR2 YFSETQ. CDR3 length: 15 amino acids. Written as DNA, the CDR3 is TGCGCCAGCAGCTCCGGACTAGCGATGGGGGAGACCCAGTACTTC. The encoded protein is CASSSGLAMGETQYF.

This clonotype was detected only once. V usage is TRBV10-3 and J usage is TRBJ2-6, with 12 bases that match TRBD1. Germline lookup yields CDR1 ENHRY and CDR2 SYGVKD. The CDR3 is made up of 16 amino acids. The ends lost 9 bases at V and 0 bases at J; junction bases unmatched: 3. CDR3 sequence: CAIKGQGASGANVLTF. In nucleotides, the CDR3 is TGTGCCATAAAGGGACAGGGGGCCTCTGGGGCCAACGTCCTGACTTTC.

This rearrangement joins TRBV29-1 to TRBJ2-7, with D possibly TRBD1 on 6 matching bases. The ends were cut back, 4 bases at V and 4 bases at J, with 11 bases in the middle. This CDR3 has 12 residues. Germline V gene lookup returns CDR1 SQVTM and CDR2 ANQGSEA. The CDR3 protein is CSVVQGRYEQYF. As DNA, the CDR3 is TGCAGCGTTGTACAGGGCAGGTACGAGCAGTACTTC.